This T cell receptor (beta chain) was recovered during a study of beta chain features in type 1 diabetes. This clone was seen only a few times. What it binds is not known. Isolated RNA was reverse transcribed in full, so expressed TCRB transcripts were sequenced. Here immunoSEQ multiplex PCR was the method, and the copy in TCRdb shows in-frame clones only, minus some. The table shows 350,000 to 400,000 clones, with about 15% occurring only once. In total, each donor contributed a single heparinised blood draw that averaged around 100 mL. Overall study findings and caveats: VDJ junctions from patients with type 1 diabetes contained fewer insertions and more deletions.

CDR1 and CDR2 (germline): MGHDK, SYGVNS. CDR3 length equals 18 residues. V was pared by 3 bases and J by 2 bases, with 10 bases of the junction left unmatched. J is TRBJ2-3 and V is TRBV25-1, with TRBD2 identical over 11 bases. The sequence was obtained from a woman aged 18-30 years in good health. The sample comprised naive CD4+ T cells from blood. For the CDR3, the DNA is TGTGCCAGCAGTGAGGAAATAGCGGGAGGGATCTTCACAGATACGCAGTATTTT. Its protein product is CASSEEIAGGIFTDTQYF.